These 23 T cell receptor beta chains were sequenced from one sample in a study of PD-L1 blockade in urothelial cancer. Sequenced by immunoSEQ multiplex PCR; TCRdb stores in-frame clones only, minus some. The table has just under 45,000 clones, 83% seen once; the top ten hold about 16%. Time point described: peripheral blood 6 weeks after treatment start. The input for sequencing was PBMCs, taken around atezolizumab (anti-PD-L1) treatment. Every receptor here comes from a man in his sixties with urothelial cancer.

This clone appeared a few times. V is TRBV6-1 and J is TRBJ1-2; D gene unclear. The length of the CDR3 is 11 residues. Germline V gene sequence: CDR1 MNHNS, CDR2 SASEGT. V was pared by 7 bases and J by 8 bases, with 11 bases between. CDR3 DNA sequence: TGTGCCAGCACGGAGAGGGCGGGCTACACCTTC. This encodes CASTERAGYTF.

The chain employs TRBV28 and TRBJ2-7, with D possibly being TRBD2 (5 bases). The CDR3 is made up of 14 amino acids. V lost 7 bases to trimming and J lost 0 bases, with 13 bases between them. Germline CDR1 MDHEN, CDR2 SYDVKM. The CDR3 spells CASTSTGNSYEQYF. The CDR3 nucleotides read TGTGCCAGCACCTCAACGGGGAACTCCTACGAGCAGTACTTC. The variable domain in full, with the rest retrieved from reference TRBV28 and TRBJ2-7, is DVKVTQSSRYLVKRTGEKVFLECVQDMDHENMFWYRQDPGLGLRLIYFSYDVKMKEKGDIPEGYSVSREKKERFSLILESASTNQTSMYLCASTSTGNSYEQYFGPGTRLTVT.

The chain links TRBV7-9 to TRBJ2-2; tentative D call: TRBD1 (6 bases). The CDR3 sequence is 13 residues long. The germline V and J ends were trimmed by 6 bases and 5 bases, with 10 bases remaining between them. CDR1 SEHNR and CDR2 FQNEAQ come from the germline V gene (reference sequence). CDR3 in amino acids: CASRPQGTGELFF. The CDR3 coding sequence is TGTGCCAGCAGACCTCAGGGGACCGGGGAGCTGTTTTTT.

V and J are TRBV7-9 and TRBJ1-4, with D possibly matching TRBD1 (5 bases). This CDR3 has 15 residues. V was cut by 2 bases and J by 5 bases, with 12 bases left in between. From germline, CDR1 is SEHNR and CDR2 FQNEAQ (reference sequence). In nucleotides, the CDR3 is TGTGCCAGCAGCTTATTATTAGGGGTGAATGAAAAACTGTTTTTT. Encoded protein: CASSLLLGVNEKLFF.

The chain joins TRBV15 to TRBJ1-5; 7 nucleotides agree with TRBD1. Trimming took 4 bases from V and 7 from J; bases not matched to a gene: 4. This CDR3 has 13 amino acids. Germline CDR1 reads LNHNV; CDR2 reads YYDKDF (reference sequence). CDR3 bases: TGTGCCACCAGCAAGACAGGGTACCAGCCCCAGCATTTT. It is translated as CATSKTGYQPQHF.

The chain recombines TRBV9 with TRBJ1-4, with D possibly being TRBD1 (6 bases). Per the germline V gene, CDR1 is SGDLS and CDR2 is YYNGEE. This CDR3 region has 13 residues. The ends were cut back, 4 bases at V and 8 bases at J, with 12 bases in the middle. The CDR3, as DNA: TGTGCCAGCAGCCCGGGTCAGGGGGAAAAACTGTTTTTT. It translates to CASSPGQGEKLFF.

This clone appeared once. The chain recombines TRBV4-1 with TRBJ2-3, with D uncertain. V was trimmed by 6 bases and J by 2 bases, leaving 15 bases between them. There are 15 residues in the CDR3. CDR1 and CDR2 from the germline V gene are MGHRA and YSYEKL. CDR3 DNA: TGCGCCAGCAGTCAAATGACCGGGTACACAGATACGCAGTATTTT. Amino acid sequence: CASSQMTGYTDTQYF.

J is TRBJ2-2 and V is TRBV7-6; TRBD2 matches at 12 bases. The V gene end was trimmed by 0 bases and the J gene end by 7 bases; junction bases not matched to a gene: 9. The CDR3 runs to 18 residues. The germline gives CDR1 SGHVS, CDR2 FNYEAQ. The CDR3 sequence: CASSLAPRLAGAGGELFF. The CDR3 DNA sequence: TGTGCCAGCAGCTTAGCCCCGAGACTAGCGGGGGCTGGCGGGGAGCTGTTTTTT.

This chain links TRBV30 with TRBJ2-7; 7 bases match TRBD1. CDR3 length: 14 residues. Germline lookup yields CDR1 GTSNPN and CDR2 SVGIG (reference sequence). The junction had 4 bases not matched to a gene; V was cut back by 1 base and J by 1 base. The CDR3, as DNA: TGTGCCTGGAGTGCAGGGACAGTTTCCTACGAGCAGTACTTC. It codes for CAWSAGTVSYEQYF. Looking up the rest from reference TRBV30 and TRBJ2-7 gives the full variable domain: SQTIHQWPATLVQPVGSPLSLECTVEGTSNPNLYWYRQAAGRGLQLLFYSVGIGQISSEVPQNLSASRPQDRQFILSSKKLLLSDSGFYLCAWSAGTVSYEQYFGPGTRLTVT.

CDR3 residues: CASSERAETQYF. In DNA, the CDR3 is TGTGCCAGCAGTGAGAGGGCGGAGACCCAGTACTTC. This chain joins TRBV2 and TRBJ2-5; D possibly corresponds to TRBD2 (5 bases). This CDR3 region has 12 residues. V gave up 3 bases and J gave up 5 bases, with 7 bases separating them. CDR1 SNHLY and CDR2 FYNNEI come from the germline V gene.

V usage is TRBV28 and J usage is TRBJ2-3; 8 bases agree with TRBD2. This CDR3 spans 15 amino acids. In germline, CDR1 is MDHEN, CDR2 SYDVKM. Losses at the gene ends were 4 bases for V and 3 bases for J; bases not matched to a gene: 6. CDR3 region: CASSSVGGETDTQYF. CDR3 nucleotides: TGTGCCAGCAGTTCTGTCGGGGGGGAAACAGATACGCAGTATTTT.

V is TRBV2 and J is TRBJ1-2, with D possibly being TRBD1 (5 bases). Germline CDR1 SNHLY, CDR2 FYNNEI. Trimming took off 8 bases at V and 4 bases at J, with 11 bases between the two ends. The CDR3 is 12 amino acids. CDR3 coding DNA: TGTGCCAGCGGCAGGGCCCTCTATGGCTACACCTTC. It yields the protein CASGRALYGYTF. Drawing the rest from reference TRBV2 and TRBJ1-2, the complete variable domain is EPEVTQTPSHQVTQMGQEVILRCVPISNHLYFYWYRQILGQKVEFLVSFYNNEISEKSEIFDDQFSVERPDGSNFTLKIRSTKLEDSAMYFCASGRALYGYTFGSGTRLTVV.

This CDR3 is CASRATGVPYEQYF. As DNA, the CDR3 is TGTGCCAGCAGGGCGACAGGGGTTCCCTACGAGCAGTACTTC. V is TRBV6-5 and J is TRBJ2-7; 8 bases map to TRBD1. This CDR3 comprises 14 residues. Germline V gene sequence: CDR1 MNHEY, CDR2 SVGAGI. With 6 bases clipped from V and 2 bases from J, the junction kept 6 bases outside the gene matches.

This clone was seen only a few times. The chain joins TRBV6-1 to TRBJ1-3; D is undetermined. Trimming cost V 2 bases and J 0 bases, with 14 bases left between them. Germline CDR1 and CDR2: MNHNS and SASEGT. The CDR3 runs to 17 residues. The CDR3 loop is CASSESPWAGSGNTIYF. For the CDR3, the DNA is TGTGCCAGCAGTGAATCCCCCTGGGCAGGCTCTGGAAACACCATATATTTT.

The chain carries TRBV4-1 and TRBJ1-2, with D possibly being TRBD1 (5 bases). This CDR3 spans 16 amino acids. Germline CDR1 reads MGHRA; CDR2 reads YSYEKL. V was clipped by 1 base and J by 4 bases, with 16 bases between them. CDR3 sequence reads: CASSQGVSGEVYGYTF. DNA of the CDR3: TGCGCCAGCAGCCAAGGTGTGTCGGGGGAAGTCTATGGCTACACCTTC.

This chain uses TRBV11-2 with TRBJ2-5; D may be TRBD2 (6 bases). This CDR3 has 14 amino acids. Germline V CDR1 and CDR2: SGHAT, FQNNGV. V was clipped by 5 bases and J by 2 bases, with 12 bases between them. The CDR3 DNA is TGTGCCAGCAGCCTCGCGGCGGGGCAAGAGACCCAGTACTTC. It yields the protein CASSLAAGQETQYF.

This chain uses TRBV12-5 with TRBJ1-2, with D unresolved. Between the trimmed V and J ends, which lost 1 base and 2 bases, there was a span of 5 bases. The CDR3 length is 13 residues. In germline, CDR1 is LGHNT, CDR2 FRNRAP. The CDR3 is CASGLAENYGYTF. CDR3 bases: TGTGCTAGTGGTTTGGCTGAGAACTATGGCTACACCTTC. The entire variable domain, with the rest obtained from reference TRBV12-5 and TRBJ1-2, is as follows: DARVTQTPRHKVTEMGQEVTMRCQPILGHNTVFWYRQTMMQGLELLAYFRNRAPLDDSGMPKDRFSAEMPDATLATLKIQPSEPRDSAVYFCASGLAENYGYTFGSGTRLTVV.

This CDR3 is CASSFYPDQSGGETQYF. CDR3 DNA: TGCGCCAGCAGCTTTTATCCCGATCAATCCGGGGGGGAGACCCAGTACTTC. The V call is TRBV5-1, the J call TRBJ2-5; 7 positions agree with TRBD2. There are 17 residues in the CDR3. CDR1 is SGHRS, CDR2 YFSETQ, per germline. Trimming removed 2 bases from V and 5 bases from J; junction bases left unmatched: 15. The whole variable domain, filled in from reference TRBV5-1 and TRBJ2-5, reads KAGVTQTPRYLIKTRGQQVTLSCSPISGHRSVSWYQQTPGQGLQFLFEYFSETQRNKGNFPGRFSGRQFSNSRSEMNVSTLELGDSALYLCASSFYPDQSGGETQYFGPGTRLLVL.

V gene TRBV29-1 combines with J gene TRBJ2-1; 9 nucleotides align to TRBD1. V was clipped by 7 bases and J by 9 bases; unmatched bases: 7. Germline-derived CDR1 and CDR2 are SQVTM and ANQGSEA. This CDR3 is built from 12 residues. The CDR3 coding sequence is TGCAGCGCCGGACAGGGGAAAGGTGAGCAGTTCTTC. It yields the protein CSAGQGKGEQFF.

This chain connects TRBV30 to TRBJ1-1; D uncertain. The CDR3 length is 14 residues. The V and J ends lost 0 bases and 4 bases respectively, with 12 bases between them. Germline CDR1 GTSNPN, CDR2 SVGIG (reference sequence). Here the CDR3 DNA reads TGTGCCTGGAGTGTCCAGGCATTGGGCACTGAAGCTTTCTTT. This translates into CAWSVQALGTEAFF.

Only one count was recorded for this clone. V usage is TRBV6-1 and J usage is TRBJ2-5, with TRBD2 identical over 8 bases. The germline gives CDR1 MNHNS, CDR2 SASEGT. This CDR3 contains 16 residues. V shed 3 bases, J shed 8 bases, and the junction held 14 bases outside the gene matches. In DNA form, the CDR3 reads TGTGCCAGCAGTGATCGGGCGGGGGGCCTAGTCGAAACCCAGTACTTC. It yields the protein CASSDRAGGLVETQYF.

This chain joins TRBV19 and TRBJ2-7; 9 bases are a match to TRBD2. The germline V gene encodes CDR1 LNHDA and CDR2 SQIVND (reference sequence). The CDR3 contains 14 residues. Trimming took 10 bases from V and 1 from J; bases not matched to a gene: 8. The CDR3 protein is CATRHSGGSYEQYF. CDR3 nucleotides: TGTGCCACTCGGCATAGCGGGGGATCCTACGAGCAGTACTTC. Full variable domain (remainder filled in from reference TRBV19 and TRBJ2-7): DGGITQSPKYLFRKEGQNVTLSCEQNLNHDAMYWYRQDPGQGLRLIYYSQIVNDFQKGDIAEGYSVSREKKESFPLTVTSAQKNPTAFYLCATRHSGGSYEQYFGPGTRLTVT.

This rearrangement joins TRBV20-1 to TRBJ2-7, with 7 bases aligning to TRBD2. The CDR3 is 11 residues long. Germline CDR1 reads DFQATT; CDR2 reads SNEGSKA (reference sequence). After removal of 5 bases from V and 3 bases from J, the junction contained 1 base not matched to a gene. CDR3 amino acids: CSARGGYEQYF. The DNA for the CDR3 is TGCAGTGCTCGCGGGGGCTACGAGCAGTACTTC.